Below, 14 T cell receptor beta chains from the same sample are listed, as sequenced in a study of blood T cell repertoires in COVID-19. Sequencing used immunoSEQ multiplex PCR; TCRdb keeps in-frame clones, though not all of them. The sample lists 60,000 to 80,000 clones, 75% to 85% occurring once. Sequenced material: peripheral blood. All receptors derive from a man between 45 and 60 years old with acute or convalescent COVID-19.

This sequence joins TRBV4-2 and TRBJ2-5; a weak D match, TRBD1 (5 bases). In germline, CDR1 is LGHNA, CDR2 YNFKEQ. The CDR3 length is 13 residues. Between the trimmed V and J ends, which lost 3 bases and 5 bases, there was a span of 10 bases. The CDR3 reads CASSQESGETQYF. CDR3 DNA: TGTGCCAGCAGCCAGGAATCAGGGGAGACCCAGTACTTC.

The chain is built from TRBV11-2 and TRBJ2-5; possible D gene TRBD2, 5 bases. Between the trimmed V and J ends, which lost 0 bases and 2 bases, there was a span of 10 bases. Germline CDR1 and CDR2: SGHAT and FQNNGV. The CDR3 loop spans 15 amino acids. The DNA for the CDR3 is TGTGCCAGCAGCTTAGAGAGGGCCAGACAAGAGACCCAGTACTTC. Translating it yields CASSLERARQETQYF.

The rearrangement joins TRBV14 to TRBJ1-1; D might be TRBD1 (6 bases). V was clipped by 4 bases and J by 2 bases, with 17 bases between them. The length of the CDR3 is 16 residues. Germline V gene data show CDR1 as SGHDN and CDR2 as FVKESK. CDR3 sequence: CASSLYRTGRNTEAFF. The CDR3 DNA reads as TGTGCCAGCAGCCTTTACCGTACAGGGAGAAACACTGAAGCTTTCTTT.

This clone has just one count. The chain carries TRBV19 and TRBJ1-1; perhaps TRBD1 as D (5 bases). Trimming shortened V by 1 base and J by 4 bases, and 13 bases separated the two germline ends. Per germline, CDR1 LNHDA and CDR2 SQIVND (reference sequence). The CDR3 loop spans 15 amino acids. CDR3 nucleotide sequence: TGTGCCAGTAGTATAGGGGGCCCCCCCAGCACTGAAGCTTTCTTT. Encoded protein: CASSIGGPPSTEAFF. The complete variable domain, with remaining parts taken from reference TRBV19 and TRBJ1-1, reads DGGITQSPKYLFRKEGQNVTLSCEQNLNHDAMYWYRQDPGQGLRLIYYSQIVNDFQKGDIAEGYSVSREKKESFPLTVTSAQKNPTAFYLCASSIGGPPSTEAFFGQGTRLTVV.

The rearrangement uses TRBV7-9 and TRBJ2-7; 7 positions match TRBD2. Germline CDR1 and CDR2: SEHNR and FQNEAQ (reference sequence). The ends lost 1 base at V and 1 base at J; junction bases unmatched: 7. The CDR3 spans 16 residues. CDR3 region: CASSLVLAENSYEQYV. The CDR3 bases are TGTGCCAGCAGCTTAGTTCTAGCGGAAAATTCCTACGAGCAGTACGTC.

The rearrangement links TRBV18 to TRBJ2-1, with TRBD1 matching 8 bases. The CDR3 contains 13 residues. Unmatched junction bases numbered 4, after V lost 5 bases and J lost 7 bases. Germline V gives CDR1 KGHSH, CDR2 LQKENI. This CDR3 is CASSSDRANEQFF. The CDR3, as DNA: TGTGCCAGCTCATCGGACAGGGCGAATGAGCAGTTCTTC.

This clone was recorded only once. The chain combines TRBV28 with TRBJ2-3; tentatively, D is TRBD1 (5 bases). CDR3 length: 15 residues. Per germline, CDR1 MDHEN and CDR2 SYDVKM. The V end was cut by 5 bases, the J end by 5 bases, with 17 bases between. This chain's CDR3 is CASSHETAGLDTQYF. CDR3 coding DNA: TGTGCCAGCAGTCACGAAACCGCAGGGTTAGATACGCAGTATTTT.

V and J are TRBV12-3 or TRBV12-4 and TRBJ2-1; D is possibly TRBD1 (6 bases). The CDR3 is 12 residues long. The V end was cut by 4 bases, the J end by 8 bases, with 9 bases between. The CDR3 nucleotides are TGTGCCAGCAGTTCGACAGGTTATGAGCAGTTCTTC. Its protein is CASSSTGYEQFF.

The chain combines TRBV6-1 with TRBJ1-5, with a possible D match to TRBD1 (5 bases). Trimming shortened V by 2 bases and J by 4 bases, and 12 bases separated the two germline ends. The germline CDR1 and CDR2 sequences are MNHNS and SASEGT. The length of the CDR3 is 15 residues. This CDR3 is CASSERAGPNQPQHF. The CDR3 DNA follows: TGTGCCAGCAGTGAACGGGCAGGGCCAAATCAGCCCCAGCATTTT.

A remark on this clone: One end of the junction is discordant with germline, which a read error may explain. This sample includes further DNA sequences coding for the same CDR3. The chain employs TRBV5-5 and TRBJ1-4; 7 bases fit TRBD1. There are 18 residues in the CDR3. CDR1 and CDR2 from the germline V gene are SGHKS and YYEKEE (reference sequence). The CDR3 DNA follows: TGTGCCAGCAGCTTTCTTCAGGGCGCTCGGGACAGAGGCGAAAAACTATTTTTT. Translating it yields CASSFLQGARDRGEKLFF.

The J gene is TRBJ2-2, the V gene TRBV4-2; 7 bases fit TRBD2. Trimming removed 1 base from V and 1 base from J; junction bases left unmatched: 3. This CDR3 comprises 16 residues. CDR1 is LGHNA, CDR2 YNFKEQ, per germline. In nucleotides, the CDR3 is TGTGCCAGCAGCCAAGTCGGGGGGTTGAACACCGGGGAGCTGTTTTTT. It specifies CASSQVGGLNTGELFF.

J is TRBJ1-4 and V is TRBV9; D possibly corresponds to TRBD1 (5 bases). Germline CDR1 is SGDLS and CDR2 is YYNGEE. This CDR3 is built from 13 residues. The ends were cut back, 9 bases at V and 4 bases at J, with 13 bases in the middle. CDR3 sequence: CATSHRRNEKLFF. For the CDR3, the DNA is TGTGCCACCTCCCACAGGCGTAATGAAAAACTGTTTTTT.

This chain connects TRBV2 to TRBJ1-4; a possible D gene is TRBD1 (5 bases). CDR1 SNHLY and CDR2 FYNNEI come from the germline V gene. CDR3 length: 15 amino acids. V was pared by 5 bases and J by 0 bases, with 10 bases between. This CDR3 is CASSTDSATNEKLFF. CDR3 DNA sequence: TGTGCCAGCAGTACCGACAGTGCAACTAATGAAAAACTGTTTTTT. Full variable domain (outside the CDR3, taken from reference TRBV2 and TRBJ1-4): EPEVTQTPSHQVTQMGQEVILRCVPISNHLYFYWYRQILGQKVEFLVSFYNNEISEKSEIFDDQFSVERPDGSNFTLKIRSTKLEDSAMYFCASSTDSATNEKLFFGSGTQLSVL.

The chain couples TRBV11-2 to TRBJ1-2, with TRBD1 matching over 9 bases. V dropped 5 bases and J dropped 2; count of bases not matched to a gene: 9. The V gene's germline CDR1 is SGHAT and CDR2 FQNNGV. The CDR3 sequence is 16 residues long. The chain's CDR3 is CASSRAGDRDNYGYTF. The CDR3 DNA reads TGTGCCAGCAGCCGTGCTGGGGACAGGGACAACTATGGCTACACCTTC.